This T cell receptor (beta chain) is from a study of shared clonotypes between healthy human individuals. Donors included only healthy HIV-negative adults lacking recent acute infections or vaccinations. The assay was immunoSEQ multiplex PCR, and TCRdb's table has in-frame clones only and misses some. The sample includes 950,000 to 1,300,000 clones, around 76% of them seen just once. Germline V gene sequence: CDR1 SGHRS, CDR2 YFSETQ. This CDR3 has 14 amino acids. V shed 5 bases, J shed 5 bases, and the junction held 4 bases outside the gene matches. The source material was memory CD4+ T cells sorted from blood. The subset was: CD45RA-negative fraction. The chain recombines TRBV5-1 with TRBJ2-5; 12 bases line up with TRBD2. This TCR derives from a man in his late teens or twenties in good health. The CDR3 here is CASRAGTSGETQYF. The CDR3 region has the DNA TGCGCCAGCAGAGCCGGGACTAGCGGGGAGACCCAGTACTTC.